The table lists the clone carrying this T cell receptor (beta chain) with a few counts. In the original analysis: Amplification of reference gene primers was used by the study to estimate nucleated cell counts. Assay: immunoSEQ multiplex PCR; the TCRdb copy retains only in-frame clones and omits some. Clone size and the V and J calls come from that table; the DNA yielded D and trimming. Of roughly 58,000 clones in the sample, roughly 70% were seen once. Trimming at V came to 1 base and at J to 4 bases, leaving 7 bases not matched to a gene. The CDR3 is 16 amino acids. Germline CDR1 and CDR2: KGHSH and LQKENI. These data originate in a study of blood T cell repertoires in COVID-19. Study-wide background: There were acute and convalescent COVID-19 samples, and they came from the United States, Italy and Spain.

This study enrolled people aged about 18 to 100 from roughly 24 US geographic areas. Participants reported their clinical history, and cohort assignment relied on those reports. The sample was PBMCs or T cells enriched from blood (not recorded which). The chain combines TRBV18 with TRBJ1-3; TRBD1 aligns across 7 bases. The clonotype was recovered from a woman aged 60 to 75 who had been exposed to COVID-19. This CDR3 reads CASSPRDRTKGNTIYF. DNA for the CDR3: TGTGCCAGCTCACCACGGGACAGAACTAAAGGAAACACCATATATTTT.